Presented here are 19 T cell receptor beta chains from one specimen sequenced in a study of cytomegalovirus exposure and HLA in healthy donors. The primer mix had 60 Vbeta and 13 Jbeta primers. Sequencing used immunoSEQ multiplex PCR; TCRdb keeps in-frame clones, though not all of them. The sample carries about 250,000 clones, around 66% recorded once. Sequenced material: PBMCs. These receptors came from a female donor in good health and CMV-seronegative.

This clone was found once. The V and J genes are TRBV7-2 and TRBJ1-1; D is uncertain. The CDR3 has 14 amino acids. CDR1 and CDR2 (germline): SGHTA, FQGNSA. The V end was cut by 4 bases, the J end by 4 bases, with 13 bases between. The CDR3 coding sequence is TGTGCCAGCAGCTACCAGTTCACCTCCACTGAAGCTTTCTTT. Protein: CASSYQFTSTEAFF.

The rearrangement joins TRBV2 to TRBJ2-1; no reliable D call. Germline CDR1 and CDR2: SNHLY and FYNNEI. V was clipped by 2 bases and J by 6 bases, with 5 bases between them. CDR3 length: 12 amino acids. The CDR3 DNA reads as TGTGCCAGCAGTGAAACAAGCAATGAGCAGTTCTTC. Its translation: CASSETSNEQFF.

This clone was found a few times. The genes are TRBV7-8 and TRBJ2-7; a weak D match, TRBD1 (5 bases). CDR1 SGHVS and CDR2 FQNEAQ come from the germline V gene. Trimming stripped 3 bases from V and 7 bases from J, with 19 bases between. The CDR3 has 15 amino acids. This CDR3 is CASSFPRALGGEQYF. CDR3 coding DNA: TGTGCCAGCAGCTTTCCCAGGGCCCTGGGCGGTGAGCAGTACTTC. The full variable domain, with the rest looked up from reference TRBV7-8 and TRBJ2-7, is GAGVSQSPRYKVAKRGQDVALRCDPISGHVSLFWYQQALGQGPEFLTYFQNEAQLDKSGLPSDRFFAERPEGSVSTLKIQRTQQEDSAVYLCASSFPRALGGEQYFGPGTRLTVT.

The chain links TRBV6-5 to TRBJ2-5; 10 positions match TRBD1. The end of the DNA fits TRBJ2-7 better, so the J call may be wrong. CDR3 size: 14 residues. Germline assignment: CDR1 MNHEY and CDR2 SVGAGI. CDR3 bases: TGTGCCAGCAGTGGGGGGGACAGGGGATACGAGCAGTACTTC. Translated: CASSGGDRGYEQYF.

J is TRBJ1-4 and V is TRBV19; D is perhaps TRBD1 (5 bases). Looked up from germline, CDR1 is LNHDA and CDR2 is SQIVND (reference sequence). Trimming removed 4 bases at V and 1 base at J, with 10 bases between. This CDR3 is 15 amino acids long. As DNA, the CDR3 is TGTGCCAGTAGTAACCGGGGGGGAACTAATGAAAAACTGTTTTTT. This gives the protein CASSNRGGTNEKLFF.

This clone occurred a few times. The chain uses TRBV27 and TRBJ2-7; 7 bases match TRBD2. Per germline, CDR1 MNHEY and CDR2 SMNVEV (reference sequence). This CDR3 has 17 residues. With 6 bases clipped from V and 0 bases from J, the junction kept 14 bases outside the gene matches. CDR3 DNA: TGTGCCAGCAGCCGTAAAGCCCCCACTAGCGACTCCTACGAGCAGTACTTC. Protein: CASSRKAPTSDSYEQYF.

V usage is TRBV6-5 and J usage is TRBJ2-7; D perhaps matches TRBD2 (5 bases). Germline loops: CDR1 MNHEY, CDR2 SVGAGI. CDR3 size: 16 residues. Trimming removed 0 bases from V and 4 bases from J, with 16 bases in between. In DNA, the CDR3 is TGTGCCAGCAGTTACTCGGTGGGAGCCGGGATTTACGAGCAGTACTTC. It specifies CASSYSVGAGIYEQYF.

CDR3 region: CASSLAGGQETQYF. In DNA, the CDR3 is TGCGCCAGCAGCTTGGCTGGCGGGCAAGAGACCCAGTACTTC. The chain links TRBV5-1 to TRBJ2-5; perhaps TRBD2 as D (5 bases). Trimming removed 0 bases from V and 2 bases from J, with 8 bases in between. Germline assignment: CDR1 SGHRS and CDR2 YFSETQ. This CDR3 contains 14 residues.

This chain joins TRBV28 and TRBJ2-5, with 9 bases identical to TRBD2. V lost 2 bases and J lost 5; bases outside the gene matches: 21. Germline CDR1 MDHEN, CDR2 SYDVKM. This CDR3 contains 20 residues. The CDR3 here is CASSLEEGVSGSAGGETQYF. DNA for the CDR3: TGTGCCAGCAGTTTAGAAGAGGGAGTTAGCGGGAGCGCGGGCGGTGAGACCCAGTACTTC.

The CDR3 sequence is CASSSRPGVSSEQFF. Here the CDR3 DNA reads TGTGCCAGCAGCTCACGTCCTGGAGTAAGTAGTGAGCAGTTCTTC. The genes are TRBV11-3 and TRBJ2-1; unclear D gene. Per germline, CDR1 SGHNT and CDR2 YENEEA. The V end lost 4 bases, the J end lost 9 bases, and 19 bases lay between the germline ends. This CDR3 comprises 15 residues.

This clone was found once. The chain combines TRBV7-6 with TRBJ1-5; D gene ambiguous. The V end lost 5 bases, the J end lost 7 bases, and 15 bases lay between the germline ends. The germline V gene encodes CDR1 SGHVS and CDR2 FNYEAQ. The CDR3 loop spans 14 amino acids. DNA for the CDR3: TGTGCCAGCAGCCCTGGATCTAGCGGACAGCCCCAGCATTTT. Translation gives CASSPGSSGQPQHF.

The chain has TRBV21-1 and TRBJ2-5; the table assigns TRBD2, which was not confirmed against the DNA. TRBV21-1 is a pseudogene locus. The CDR3 extends over 16 amino acids. CDR3: CASSNARALAQETQYF. CDR3 nucleotide sequence: TGTGCCAGCAGCAACGCGCGGGCGCTGGCCCAAGAGACCCAGTACTTC.

Turning to this clone: An end of the junction does not agree with germline; a read error may underlie this. The V gene is TRBV7-9, the J gene TRBJ1-2, with D possibly TRBD1 on 6 matching bases. The CDR3 runs 14 residues. Germline V CDR1 and CDR2: SEHNR, FQNEAQ (reference sequence). In DNA, the CDR3 is TGTTCCAGCAGCTTACACGGGACACCACCTGGCTACACCTTC. Its translation is CSSSLHGTPPGYTF.

The chain employs TRBV18 and TRBJ2-7, with 9 bases matching TRBD1. Losses at the gene ends were 8 bases for V and 6 bases for J; bases not matched to a gene: 17. The CDR3 sequence is 16 residues long. Germline V CDR1 and CDR2: KGHSH, LQKENI. CDR3 in DNA: TGTGCCAGCACCGCCGGGACAGGGAAATTAGGTGGCGAGCAGTACTTC. It codes for CASTAGTGKLGGEQYF. Full variable domain (rest looked up from reference TRBV18 and TRBJ2-7): NAGVMQNPRHLVRRRGQEARLRCSPMKGHSHVYWYRQLPEEGLKFMVYLQKENIIDESGMPKERFSAEFPKEGPSILRIQQVVRGDSAAYFCASTAGTGKLGGEQYFGPGTRLTVT.

This clone was seen a few times. The chain recombines TRBV7-8 with TRBJ2-1, with 11 bases fitting TRBD2. The CDR3 length is 15 residues. Germline CDR1 and CDR2: SGHVS and FQNEAQ. The V segment lost 3 bases and the J segment 8 bases; nucleotides outside the gene matches: 6. CDR3 DNA: TGTGCCAGCAGCTTTGAACTAGCGGGAGATTATGAGCAGTTCTTC. Amino acids: CASSFELAGDYEQFF.

This sequence joins TRBV19 and TRBJ1-2, with TRBD1 matching 10 bases. Germline lookup yields CDR1 LNHDA and CDR2 SQIVND (reference sequence). The CDR3 consists of 14 residues. J was trimmed by 3 bases and V by 7 bases; bases with no gene match: 5. The CDR3 here is CASTRQGADYGYTF. The DNA of the CDR3 is TGTGCCAGTACCCGACAGGGGGCTGACTATGGCTACACCTTC.

The chain has TRBV13 and TRBJ2-1; 11 nucleotides align to TRBD2. Germline-derived CDR1 and CDR2 are PRHDT and FYEKMQ (reference sequence). The CDR3 sequence is 16 residues long. The trim removed 4 bases at V and 10 bases at J, leaving 12 bases unmatched. The CDR3 region is CASSSRLAGRLGEQFF. CDR3 bases: TGTGCCAGCAGCTCCAGACTAGCGGGAAGACTCGGGGAGCAGTTCTTC.

The gene calls are TRBV5-1 and TRBJ2-1; D is ambiguous. The CDR3 contains 15 residues. Germline loops: CDR1 SGHRS, CDR2 YFSETQ. V was trimmed by 6 bases and J by 2 bases, leaving 15 bases between them. The CDR3 reads CASNPPAAAYNEQFF. CDR3 bases: TGCGCCAGCAACCCCCCGGCGGCTGCCTACAATGAGCAGTTCTTC.

The chain couples TRBV14 to TRBJ2-3; 7 bases line up with TRBD1. Trimming removed 4 bases from V and 3 bases from J; junction bases left unmatched: 4. The CDR3 runs 14 residues. CDR1 is SGHDN and CDR2 is FVKESK in the germline V gene. CDR3 in DNA: TGTGCCAGCAGCCTAGGACAGGTTACAGATACGCAGTATTTT. Its translation: CASSLGQVTDTQYF.